Presented here are 14 T cell receptor beta chains from one specimen sequenced in a study of CD8+ T cells in alopecia areata. cDNA reverse transcribed from extracted RNA served as the sequencing template. Clones were read by immunoSEQ multiplex PCR, and TCRdb kept only the in-frame ones, dropping some. The record shows 200,000 to 300,000 clones for this sample, with no singletons present. It was with CD4, CD8alpha, NKG2D, NKG2ACE and other markers that pooled cutaneous lymph node cells were sorted. Sample: CD4+ T cells sorted from a lymph node. These receptors all stem from a C3H/HeJ mouse with alopecia areata. The strain bears MHC haplotype H2-k.

There are a few counts of this clone. This sequence may be a read error, since a much larger clone differs from it by one base. Genes and germline come from the mouse. The CDR3 end falls 4 residues outside the read, so it is completed with the germline J gene. Other DNA sequences in this specimen translate into the identical CDR3. The V call is TRBV13-1, the J call TRBJ1-1, with 7 bases lining up with TRBD1. Germline V gene sequence: CDR1 NSHNY, CDR2 SYGAGN. This CDR3 is 13 amino acids long. The J segment lost 1 base and the V segment lost 6 bases, leaving 3 bases of the junction unmatched. The CDR3 reads CASNRDRNTEVFF. The DNA read from the CDR3 is TGTGCCAGCAATCGGGACAGAAACACA.

A remark on this clone: Gene names and germline match the mouse. The CDR3 end falls 4 residues outside the read, so it is completed with the germline J gene. The chain employs TRBV1 and TRBJ1-1, with D perhaps matching TRBD1 (5 bases). Germline CDR1 is NSQYPW and CDR2 is LRSPGD (reference sequence). V lost 1 base and J 2 bases, leaving 8 bases between the germline ends. The CDR3 contains 14 residues. The CDR3 bases that were read are TGCACCTGCAGTGCAGGGGGGGTCAACACA. Protein product: CTCSAGGVNT. The CDR3 in full is CTCSAGGVNTEVFF. The variable domain in full, with the rest retrieved from reference TRBV1 and TRBJ1-1, is VTLLEQNPRWRLVPRGQAVNLRCILKNSQYPWMSWYQQDLQKQLQWLFTLRSPGDKEVKSLPGADYLATRVTDTELRLQVANMSQGRTLYCTCSAGGVNTEVFFGKGTRLTVV.

As concerns this clone: Gene names refer to mouse genes. The read stops 4 residues short of the end of the CDR3; the missing end is completed from the germline J gene. The chain couples TRBV13-1 to TRBJ2-5; TRBD2 matches 8 bases. V gave up 5 bases and J gave up 0 bases; unmatched junction bases: 5. There are 15 residues in the CDR3. Germline CDR1 and CDR2: NSHNY and SYGAGN. The covered CDR3 bases are TGTGCCAGCAGCCTGGACTGGGTTAACCAAGAC. It translates to CASSLDWVNQD. In full, the CDR3 is CASSLDWVNQDTQYF.

Remarks on this clone: The listed genes are named as in mouse. The CDR3 end falls 4 residues outside the read, so it is completed with the germline J gene. The chain joins TRBV19 to TRBJ2-3, with a possible D match to TRBD1 (6 bases). Trimming removed 4 bases from V and 3 bases from J, with 12 bases in between. This CDR3 comprises 14 residues. In germline, CDR1 is FNHDT, CDR2 SITEND (reference sequence). CDR3 protein: CASSPLGQAETLYF. The sequenced CDR3 bases are TGTGCCAGCAGTCCCCTGGGACAAGCAGAA.

Note on this clone: Mouse names are used for the genes. The read gets to within 3 residues of the CDR3 end, and the germline J gene fills in the rest. This chain links TRBV13-3 with TRBJ1-6; D unresolved. TRBJ1-6 is known as an ORF, though its function is uncertain. Deletions cut 1 base from V and 4 bases from J, with 9 bases between. The CDR3 loop spans 15 amino acids. Germline lookup yields CDR1 NNHDY and CDR2 SYVADS. This chain's CDR3 is CASSDYRQYNSPLYF. CDR3 bases read: TGTGCCAGCAGTGATTACCGACAATATAATTCGCCC.

Points on this clone: The gene names given are mouse names. The sequenced fragment ends 4 residues before the CDR3 boundary, so the rest is inferred from the germline J gene. The chain carries TRBV13-3 and TRBJ2-2, with D unclear. From germline, CDR1 is NNHDY and CDR2 SYVADS. Between the trimmed V and J ends, which lost 2 bases and 1 base, there was a span of 6 bases. This CDR3 has 14 residues. The sequenced part of the CDR3 DNA is TGTGCCAGCAGTGAGACAAAAAACACCGGG. It translates to CASSETKNTG. The whole CDR3 sequence reads CASSETKNTGQLYF.

This clone was counted a few times. Mouse gene names apply. The part of the CDR3 DNA that was read is TGTGCCACAAACTGGGGGGGTGCAGAA. Protein product: CATNWGGAE. The full CDR3 protein reads CATNWGGAETLYF. The V and J genes are TRBV19 and TRBJ2-3, with 9 bases that match TRBD2. The CDR3 extends 4 residues past the end of the read, so its final part is completed from the germline J gene. Germline loops: CDR1 FNHDT, CDR2 SITEND (reference sequence). J gave up 1 base and V 9 bases, and 3 bases lay outside the gene matches. This CDR3 contains 13 residues.

This clone was seen only a few times. Each gene name is a mouse one. The read finishes 4 residues shy of the CDR3 end, and the germline J gene is used to complete it. The chain carries TRBV5 and TRBJ2-3; tentative D call: TRBD2 (6 bases). CDR1 and CDR2 (germline): LGHNA, YNLKQL (reference sequence). The CDR3 loop spans 16 amino acids. Trimming stripped 0 bases from V and 3 bases from J, with 13 bases between. CDR3 DNA, as far as it was read: TGTGCCAGCAGCCAAGAGGCGGGGGGTTGGGCAGAA. This encodes CASSQEAGGWAE. In full, the CDR3 is CASSQEAGGWAETLYF.

This clone was observed a handful of times. Mouse names are used for the genes. CDR3 protein: CASSAQGQKNTEVFF. The CDR3 DNA, read in part, is TGTGCCAGCAGTGCCCAGGGACAGAAAAACACA. The rearrangement uses TRBV13-1 and TRBJ1-1; 7 bases match TRBD1. The read gets to within 4 residues of the CDR3 end, and the germline J gene fills in the rest. The junction had 6 bases not matched to a gene; V was cut back by 3 bases and J by 1 base. The CDR3 sequence is 15 residues long. The germline V gene encodes CDR1 NSHNY and CDR2 SYGAGN.

This clone was recorded a few times. Gene names refer to mouse genes. Read data end 4 residues before the CDR3 end; the end is taken from the germline J gene. This chain uses TRBV13-1 with TRBJ2-1; 11 positions match TRBD2. CDR3 length: 13 residues. CDR1 is NSHNY and CDR2 is SYGAGN in the germline V gene. With 5 bases clipped from V and 6 bases from J, the junction kept 1 base outside the gene matches. The CDR3 loop is CASRDWGVAEQFF. Partial CDR3 DNA: TGTGCCAGCAGGGACTGGGGGGTTGCT.

This clone was recorded a few times. Gene labels here are mouse ones. Here the CDR3 reads CASRDRIEVFF. The part of the CDR3 DNA that was read is TGTGCCAGCAGGGACAGAATA. This chain connects TRBV13-3 to TRBJ1-1; TRBD1 might be the D (6 bases). Sequencing ends 4 residues short of the CDR3 end; the germline J gene provides the rest. CDR1 is NNHDY, CDR2 SYVADS, per germline. The CDR3 is 11 residues long.

Regarding this clone: Gene labels here are mouse ones. The read is 4 residues too short to cover the CDR3 end, so that end is filled in from the germline J gene. This chain joins TRBV3 and TRBJ2-5, with TRBD2 matching over 9 bases. This CDR3 comprises 16 residues. Germline CDR1 reads SNHLY; CDR2 reads FYNGKV (reference sequence). Trimming removed 5 bases from V and 0 bases from J; junction bases left unmatched: 6. The CDR3: CASSPGTGINQDTQYF. CDR3 DNA (partial): TGTGCCAGCAGCCCCGGGACTGGGATTAACCAAGAC.

About this clone itself: Each gene name is a mouse one. The observed sequence ends 4 residues before the CDR3 terminus, with the missing tail filled in from the germline J gene. Other DNA sequences within the sample encode an identical CDR3. The genes are TRBV31 and TRBJ2-3; TRBD2 matches 11 bases. The CDR3 totals 15 residues. Germline assignment: CDR1 GKSSPN and CDR2 SITVG. The V segment lost 1 base and the J segment 0 bases; nucleotides outside the gene matches: 0. The CDR3 reads CAWSRTGGSAETLYF. The CDR3 bases that were read are TGTGCCTGGAGTCGGACTGGGGGGAGTGCAGAA.

As to this clone: The gene names given are mouse names. The read stops 4 residues short of the end of the CDR3; the missing end is completed from the germline J gene. The chain couples TRBV5 to TRBJ2-7, with TRBD2 identical over 8 bases. The CDR3 totals 13 residues. Looked up from germline, CDR1 is LGHNA and CDR2 is YNLKQL (reference sequence). The CDR3 is CASSSRDWYEQYF. The sequenced part of the CDR3 DNA is TGTGCCAGCAGCTCCCGGGACTGGTAT.